This T cell receptor beta chain was captured in a study of blood T cell repertoires in COVID-19. Study information: PBMCs, B-cell-depleted T cells, or T cells provided the cDNA or gDNA that made up the material.

Germline CDR1 is KGHSH and CDR2 is LQKENI. V dropped 3 bases and J dropped 4 bases, with 10 bases sitting between them. CDR3 length: 14 residues. Participant age was roughly 18 to 90 years, and participants resided in roughly 25 US areas. Authors' analysis steps: Quantification of nucleated cells was approximated via reference gene primer amplification. Method: immunoSEQ multiplex PCR; TCRdb's copy keeps in-frame clones and lacks some. That table furnishes V, J and clone size, whereas the DNA furnished D and trimming. This repertoire shows roughly 240,000 clones, more than 75% found once; its top ten account for approximately 2%.

The gene calls are TRBV18 and TRBJ1-5; tentatively, D is TRBD1 (6 bases). The sequencing sample was made of PBMCs or T cells enriched from blood (not recorded which). The TCR comes from a woman in her fifties or sixties who had recovered from COVID-19. In nucleotides, the CDR3 is TGTGCCAGCTCACCCGGGGGGCCTAATCAGCCCCAGCATTTT. It encodes CASSPGGPNQPQHF.